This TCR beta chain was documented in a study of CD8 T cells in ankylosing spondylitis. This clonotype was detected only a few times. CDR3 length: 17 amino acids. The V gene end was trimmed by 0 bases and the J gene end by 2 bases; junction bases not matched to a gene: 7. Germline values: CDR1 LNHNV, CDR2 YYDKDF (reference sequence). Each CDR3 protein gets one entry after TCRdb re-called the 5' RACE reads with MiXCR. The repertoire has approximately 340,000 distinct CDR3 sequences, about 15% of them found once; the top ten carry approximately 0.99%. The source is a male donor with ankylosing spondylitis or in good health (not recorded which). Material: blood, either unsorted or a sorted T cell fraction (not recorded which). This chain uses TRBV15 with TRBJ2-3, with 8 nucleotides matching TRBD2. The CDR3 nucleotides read TGTGCCACCAGCAGAGACGCGGGGGGCCGACCCACAGATACGCAGTATTTT. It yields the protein CATSRDAGGRPTDTQYF.